These 20 T cell receptor beta chains originate from one sample sequenced in a study of control samples from healthy donors and cancer patients. Generated by immunoSEQ multiplex PCR, the TCRdb table keeps only in-frame clones and is missing some. In the table there are 5,500 to 7,500 clones, over 60% of which are singletons. Sample: formalin-fixed, paraffin-embedded tissue. The receptors here all came from a male donor with melanoma.

By share, this clone ranks as large. The chain joins TRBV14 to TRBJ2-1; D gene ambiguous. V shed 6 bases and J shed 4 bases, with 4 bases lying between them. CDR3 length: 11 amino acids. Germline CDR1 SGHDN, CDR2 FVKESK. The CDR3, as DNA: TGTGCCAGCAGTGAGTACAATGAGCAGTTCTTC. It is translated as CASSEYNEQFF.

The chain joins TRBV6-6 to TRBJ1-5; 7 bases align to TRBD1. CDR1 is MNHNY and CDR2 is SVGAGI in the germline V gene (reference sequence). CDR3 length equals 16 residues. V lost 2 bases to trimming and J lost 5 bases; unmatched junction nucleotides: 9. In DNA, the CDR3 is TGTGCCAGCAGTTACCGACAGGGAGAGGAGGATCAGCCCCAGCATTTT. This translates into CASSYRQGEEDQPQHF.

This sequence joins TRBV29-1 and TRBJ2-3; 13 bases match TRBD2. The germline V gene encodes CDR1 SQVTM and CDR2 ANQGSEA. The ends lost 4 bases at V and 4 bases at J; junction bases unmatched: 2. The CDR3 has 14 residues. The CDR3 DNA is TGCAGCGTTGGGACTAGCGGGAGATCAGATACGCAGTATTTT. This translates into CSVGTSGRSDTQYF.

This clone was picked up a small number of times. Additional DNA sequences in this sample encode the identical CDR3. The chain is built from TRBV29-1 and TRBJ2-7; 10 bases are a match to TRBD1. V dropped 6 bases and J dropped 2; count of bases not matched to a gene: 4. Germline V gene sequence: CDR1 SQVTM, CDR2 ANQGSEA. The CDR3 is 13 residues long. The CDR3: CSVSGTGAYEQYF. CDR3 DNA: TGCAGCGTCTCCGGGACAGGGGCCTACGAGCAGTACTTC.

This clone appeared once. Other nucleotide sequences from this sample produce the same CDR3. The V and J genes are TRBV5-1 and TRBJ1-1; D not certain. Trimming removed 4 bases at V and 3 bases at J, with 10 bases between. The CDR3 consists of 13 residues. Germline CDR1 SGHRS, CDR2 YFSETQ. For the CDR3, the DNA is TGCGCCAGCAGCCCAAACGGATACACTGAAGCTTTCTTT. It is translated as CASSPNGYTEAFF.

In regard to this clone: This clone may be a read error of a much larger clone one base away. J is TRBJ1-2 and V is TRBV5-6; no reliable D call. Germline CDR1 is SGHDT and CDR2 is YYEEEE. The CDR3 is 13 amino acids. The DNA of the CDR3 is TGTGCCAGCAGCCGGCAGTGGAACTATGACTACACCTTC. Residues: CASSRQWNYDYTF. Combining the CDR3 with reference TRBV5-6 and TRBJ1-2 gives the whole variable domain DAGVTQSPTHLIKTRGQQVTLRCSPKSGHDTVSWYQQALGQGPQFIFQYYEEEERQRGNFPDRFSGHQFPNYSSELNVNALLLGDSALYLCASSRQWNYDYTFGSGTRLTVV.

The chain employs TRBV5-5 and TRBJ1-6; D is unresolved. Germline V gives CDR1 SGHKS, CDR2 YYEKEE (reference sequence). This CDR3 has 15 amino acids. V lost 0 bases and J lost 5, with 9 bases in between. This chain's CDR3 is CASSLVPGNNSPLHF. The CDR3 nucleotides read TGTGCCAGCAGCTTGGTACCGGGTAATAATTCACCCCTCCACTTT.

The CDR3 DNA reads TGTGCCAGTAGTATTGGGACAGTAACTAATGAAAAACTGTTTTTT. Protein product: CASSIGTVTNEKLFF. V usage is TRBV19 and J usage is TRBJ1-4; 7 nucleotides line up with TRBD1. The trim removed 3 bases at V and 1 base at J, leaving 2 bases unmatched. This CDR3 has 15 residues. CDR1 is LNHDA, CDR2 SQIVND, per germline (reference sequence).

The rearrangement uses TRBV5-1 and TRBJ1-4; possible D gene TRBD1, 5 bases. Germline values: CDR1 SGHRS, CDR2 YFSETQ. The CDR3 length is 14 residues. The ends were cut back, 0 bases at V and 8 bases at J, with 11 bases in the middle. CDR3 in DNA: TGCGCCAGCAGCTTGGTCCCGGGGCGGGAAAAACTGTTTTTT. Protein: CASSLVPGREKLFF.

In its sample, this clone was seen once. The rearrangement joins TRBV7-9 to TRBJ1-2; D is unclear. V was cut by 0 bases and J by 8 bases, with 7 bases left in between. Germline CDR1 is SEHNR and CDR2 is FQNEAQ (reference sequence). This CDR3 is 12 amino acids long. The CDR3: CASSLANFGYTF. The CDR3 region has the DNA TGTGCCAGCAGCTTAGCGAATTTCGGCTACACCTTC.

The gene calls are TRBV27 and TRBJ2-6; 11 bases match TRBD1. V trimming: 3 bases; J trimming: 3 bases; junction bases outside the gene matches: 4. Germline CDR1 and CDR2: MNHEY and SMNVEV (reference sequence). The CDR3 runs 17 residues. The CDR3, as DNA: TGTGCCAGCAGTTTGGGACAGGGGGTACTTGGGGCCAACGTCCTGACTTTC. Translation gives CASSLGQGVLGANVLTF.

This clone occurred once. As DNA, the CDR3 is TGTGCCAGCAGCTTAGTGGGAGGGCCTGTCACCGGGGAGCTGTTTTTT. It yields the protein CASSLVGGPVTGELFF. V gene TRBV7-9 combines with J gene TRBJ2-2, with 7 bases identical to TRBD2. CDR3 length: 16 residues. The V gene's germline CDR1 is SEHNR and CDR2 FQNEAQ (reference sequence). V gave up 1 base and J gave up 4 bases; unmatched junction bases: 6.

The chain's CDR3 is CASSQGHTGELFF. In DNA form, the CDR3 reads TGTGCCAGCAGCCAAGGACATACCGGGGAGCTGTTTTTT. V usage is TRBV3-1 (or the pseudogene TRBV3-2) and J usage is TRBJ2-2; D unclear. Deletions cut 1 base from V and 5 bases from J, with 5 bases between. This CDR3 is 13 amino acids long. Germline V gives CDR1 LGHDT, CDR2 YNNKEL (reference sequence).

The V call is TRBV19, the J call TRBJ2-5, with 9 bases fitting TRBD2. CDR3 size: 14 residues. V gave up 5 bases and J gave up 3 bases; unmatched junction bases: 4. Germline CDR1 LNHDA, CDR2 SQIVND (reference sequence). The CDR3: CASSGGRGKETQYF. The CDR3 DNA is TGTGCCAGTAGTGGCGGGAGGGGGAAAGAGACCCAGTACTTC.

This clone has only one observation. The chain recombines TRBV18 with TRBJ2-3; no firm D call. The CDR3 is 13 residues long. Trimming removed 7 bases at V and 4 bases at J, with 12 bases between. Germline-derived CDR1 and CDR2 are KGHSH and LQKENI. CDR3 residues: CASYLDVPDTQYF. In nucleotides, the CDR3 is TGTGCCAGCTATCTTGATGTCCCAGATACGCAGTATTTT. The full variable domain, in which reference TRBV18 and TRBJ2-3 provide the parts outside the CDR3, is NAGVMQNPRHLVRRRGQEARLRCSPMKGHSHVYWYRQLPEEGLKFMVYLQKENIIDESGMPKERFSAEFPKEGPSILRIQQVVRGDSAAYFCASYLDVPDTQYFGPGTRLTVL.

V and J are TRBV30 and TRBJ1-2, with D possibly TRBD1 on 5 matching bases. The germline CDR1 and CDR2 sequences are GTSNPN and SVGIG (reference sequence). V lost 0 bases to trimming and J lost 4 bases, with 18 bases between them. This CDR3 comprises 16 residues. The CDR3 loop reads CAWSVVGPGKGYGYTF. CDR3 nucleotides: TGTGCCTGGAGTGTAGTAGGTCCAGGGAAGGGCTATGGCTACACCTTC.

This clone was counted a single time. The chain combines TRBV9 with TRBJ2-1; D is ambiguous. Germline V gene lookup returns CDR1 SGDLS and CDR2 YYNGEE. The CDR3 spans 11 residues. Trimming took off 4 bases at V and 9 bases at J, with 8 bases between the two ends. The chain's CDR3 is CASSLHGEQFF. Here the CDR3 DNA reads TGTGCCAGCAGCCTTCATGGTGAGCAGTTCTTC.

The chain carries TRBV15 and TRBJ1-5; D is undetermined. V was pared by 5 bases and J by 1 base, with 6 bases between. The V gene's germline CDR1 is LNHNV and CDR2 YYDKDF (reference sequence). This CDR3 has 13 residues. CDR3 nucleotide sequence: TGTGCCACCAGCGGTTTGAGCAATCAGCCCCAGCATTTT. Protein sequence: CATSGLSNQPQHF.

This clone was seen only once. V gene TRBV7-9 combines with J gene TRBJ2-5; D might be TRBD2 (7 bases). CDR1 is SEHNR, CDR2 FQNEAQ, per germline (reference sequence). Deletions cut 0 bases from V and 5 bases from J, with 13 bases between. The CDR3 runs 15 residues. CDR3 protein: CASSLARTRGETQYF. CDR3 nucleotide sequence: TGTGCCAGCAGCTTAGCCCGGACTAGGGGGGAGACCCAGTACTTC.

V usage is TRBV15 and J usage is TRBJ2-7, with D unclear. With 0 bases removed from V and 0 bases from J, the gap between germline ends came to 15 bases. The V gene's germline CDR1 is LNHNV and CDR2 YYDKDF (reference sequence). CDR3 length: 17 amino acids. CDR3 sequence (DNA): TGTGCCACCAGCAGAGATGGCGGCTACTACACCTCCTACGAGCAGTACTTC. This encodes CATSRDGGYYTSYEQYF.